This T cell receptor beta chain was obtained from a study of T cell responses to AZD1222 COVID-19 vaccine. Study-level results: Among the donors, most were white British and more were female, and clonal diversity was possibly underestimated.

The protocol was immunoSEQ multiplex PCR, while the TCRdb copy is restricted to in-frame clones and leaves out a portion. This table holds 110,000 or so clones, around 84% found once. The germline V and J ends were trimmed by 7 bases and 5 bases, with 16 bases remaining between them. The CDR3 runs 14 residues. Germline assignment: CDR1 LGHDT and CDR2 YNNKEL (reference sequence). Turning to this clone: What it recognizes is unknown.

This chain uses TRBV3-1 (or the pseudogene TRBV3-2) with TRBJ2-3, with TRBD2 as a possible D gene (6 bases). The sequences come from peripheral blood, collected 28 days after the second AZD1222 dose. This TCR came from an adult who received the AZD1222 COVID-19 vaccine. For the CDR3, the DNA is TGTGCCAGCACCGGTACGGGAGCGGGAGATACGCAGTATTTT. Amino acids: CASTGTGAGDTQYF.